The 32 T cell receptor beta chains presented below share a single source sample, sequenced in a study. Each CDR3 protein gets one entry after TCRdb re-called the 5' RACE reads with MiXCR. The sample has 30,000 to 40,000 distinct CDR3 sequences, roughly 25% seen once; the top ten hold 3.5% to 4.5%. Sequencing input: naive CD4+ T cells sorted from a lymph node. Subset specified: naive CD4+ T cells, CD4+CD45RA+CD25-. These receptors all stem from a female donor with breast cancer.

Note on this clonotype: A read error may explain this, as a much larger clone is one base away. This sequence joins TRBV4-2 and TRBJ2-1; D may be TRBD2 (5 bases). The CDR3 contains 16 residues. The V gene's germline CDR1 is LGHNA and CDR2 YNFKEQ. Written as DNA, the CDR3 is TGTGTCAGCAGCCAAGATGTCGGACTTACCTACAATGAGCAGTTCTTC. Amino acid sequence: CVSSQDVGLTYNEQFF.

This chain uses TRBV4-2 with TRBJ2-7, with 7 bases that match TRBD2. The germline V gene has CDR1 LGHNA and CDR2 YNFKEQ. The CDR3 is 16 residues long. J lost 0 bases, V lost 1 base, and 6 bases had no gene match. In nucleotides, the CDR3 is TGTGCCAGCAGCCAAGGCGCGGGAGAACTCTCCTACGAGCAGTACTTC. Its protein product is CASSQGAGELSYEQYF.

This chain joins TRBV11-2 and TRBJ1-1, with TRBD1 matching over 7 bases. Germline loops: CDR1 SGHAT, CDR2 FQNNGV. There are 16 residues in the CDR3. V was clipped by 3 bases and J by 0 bases; unmatched bases: 7. CDR3 in amino acids: CASSLYPGQLNTEAFF. In DNA, the CDR3 is TGTGCCAGCAGCTTGTATCCGGGACAGCTGAACACTGAAGCTTTCTTT. Based on the CDR3 plus reference TRBV11-2 and TRBJ1-1, the full variable domain is EAGVAQSPRYKIIEKRQSVAFWCNPISGHATLYWYQQILGQGPKLLIQFQNNGVVDDSQLPKDRFSAERLKGVDSTLKIQPAKLEDSAVYLCASSLYPGQLNTEAFFGQGTRLTVV.

This clonotype was seen many times. The V gene is TRBV12-3 or TRBV12-4, the J gene TRBJ1-5, with TRBD1 as a possible D gene (5 bases). This CDR3 region has 15 residues. V shed 6 bases and J shed 0 bases, with 12 bases lying between them. The CDR3 nucleotides read TGTGCCAGCAGCAGGGCAGGCAATAGCAATCAGCCCCAGCATTTT. Amino acid sequence: CASSRAGNSNQPQHF.

V usage is TRBV15 and J usage is TRBJ2-2; no clear D gene. Germline CDR1 reads LNHNV; CDR2 reads YYDKDF (reference sequence). Trimming took off 0 bases at V and 6 bases at J, with 17 bases between the two ends. This CDR3 region has 17 residues. The CDR3 DNA reads TGTGCCACCAGCAGAGACCCAAGCAACACTATCGCCGGGGAGCTGTTTTTT. Translation gives CATSRDPSNTIAGELFF.

By its share, this clonotype is medium-sized. The chain couples TRBV12-3 or TRBV12-4 to TRBJ1-3, with TRBD1 matching over 7 bases. The CDR3 runs 15 residues. V lost 3 bases, J lost 0 bases, and 2 bases stayed unmatched. CDR3 coding DNA: TGTGCCAGCAGTTTTACAGGGGCCTCTGGAAACACCATATATTTT. Its translation is CASSFTGASGNTIYF.

CDR3 sequence: CASRSRTGGADGYTF. DNA of the CDR3: TGCGCCAGCAGGAGCCGGACAGGGGGCGCGGATGGCTACACCTTC. J is TRBJ1-2 and V is TRBV5-1; 11 bases match TRBD1. Germline assignment: CDR1 SGHRS and CDR2 YFSETQ. J lost 6 bases, V lost 5 bases, and 9 bases had no gene match. CDR3 size: 15 residues.

This clonotype was seen a few times. This may be a read error: a much more frequent sequence differs by one nucleotide. This chain uses TRBV6-2 or TRBV6-3 with TRBJ2-1; 12 nucleotides align to TRBD1. The CDR3 sequence is 15 residues long. Per the germline V gene, CDR1 is MNHEY and CDR2 is SVGEGT. CDR3 nucleotides: TGTGCCAGCAGTACCGGGACAGGGGGCTTTAATGTGCAGTTCTTC. This gives the protein CASSTGTGGFNVQFF.

This rearrangement joins TRBV7-9 to TRBJ2-7; 9 nucleotides agree with TRBD1. Trimming at V came to 5 bases and at J to 3 bases, leaving 5 bases not matched to a gene. This CDR3 has 14 amino acids. CDR1 and CDR2 from the germline V gene are SEHNR and FQNEAQ (reference sequence). This CDR3 is CASSHLDRGYEQYF. The CDR3 DNA reads TGTGCCAGCAGCCACTTGGACAGGGGCTACGAGCAGTACTTC. Filled out from reference TRBV7-9 and TRBJ2-7, the complete variable domain reads DTGVSQNPRHKITKRGQNVTFRCDPISEHNRLYWYRQTLGQGPEFLTYFQNEAQLEKSRLLSDRFSAERPKGSFSTLEIQRTEQGDSAMYLCASSHLDRGYEQYFGPGTRLTVT.

This clonotype has just a few counts. The genes are TRBV29-1 and TRBJ2-1, with D perhaps TRBD1 or TRBD2 (5 bases each). Trimming shortened V by 6 bases and J by 3 bases, and 12 bases separated the two germline ends. The CDR3 contains 13 residues. From germline, CDR1 is SQVTM and CDR2 ANQGSEA. CDR3 amino acids: CSVAGTDYNEQFF. The CDR3 nucleotides read TGCAGCGTCGCCGGGACGGACTACAATGAGCAGTTCTTC.

V gene TRBV20-1 combines with J gene TRBJ1-2; TRBD1 matches at 8 bases. The J segment lost 7 bases and the V segment lost 4 bases, leaving 11 bases of the junction unmatched. From germline, CDR1 is DFQATT and CDR2 SNEGSKA (reference sequence). The CDR3 spans 14 residues. CDR3 loop: CSAIPQGAQGGYTF. The CDR3 coding sequence is TGCAGTGCTATACCGCAGGGGGCGCAGGGTGGCTACACCTTC.

This chain joins TRBV12-3 or TRBV12-4 and TRBJ2-7; D gene uncertain. CDR3 size: 14 residues. Trimming removed 6 bases at V and 6 bases at J, with 18 bases between. CDR3 DNA sequence: TGTGCCAGCAGCCCCTTTTCGGGTCCGAGCGAGCAGTACTTC. It is translated as CASSPFSGPSEQYF.

This chain links TRBV5-6 with TRBJ2-1; D is possibly TRBD2 (5 bases). Trimming took 4 bases from V and 8 from J, leaving 13 bases between them. This CDR3 is 13 amino acids long. Germline CDR1 is SGHDT and CDR2 is YYEEEE. The CDR3 reads CASSPRMGDEQFF. The CDR3 DNA reads as TGTGCCAGCAGCCCGCGGATGGGAGATGAGCAGTTCTTC.

This clonotype was seen a few times. The chain is built from TRBV6-6 and TRBJ2-3; D might be TRBD1 or TRBD2, each matching 5 bases. This CDR3 contains 17 residues. Trimming cost V 2 bases and J 4 bases, with 19 bases left between them. Germline lookup yields CDR1 MNHNY and CDR2 SVGAGI (reference sequence). In DNA form, the CDR3 reads TGTGCCAGCAGTTACCCGACAGCTGTGGGGACCCCAGATACGCAGTATTTT. It specifies CASSYPTAVGTPDTQYF.

The table lists this clonotype with a few counts. In nucleotides, the CDR3 is TGTGCCAGCAGCGTTTCTAGCAATCAGCCCCAGCATTTT. Its protein product is CASSVSSNQPQHF. The rearrangement uses TRBV9 and TRBJ1-5; D not resolved. Germline CDR1 is SGDLS and CDR2 is YYNGEE. Trimming pared 2 bases from V and 0 bases from J, leaving 3 bases between. The CDR3 is 13 amino acids.

This clonotype was seen a handful of times. V and J are TRBV5-1 and TRBJ1-2; D is possibly TRBD1 (6 bases). CDR1 is SGHRS, CDR2 YFSETQ, per germline. The CDR3 extends over 15 amino acids. Trimming stripped 4 bases from V and 6 bases from J, with 19 bases between. CDR3 sequence reads: CASSQLVGAGDGYTF. The CDR3 bases are TGCGCCAGCAGCCAACTCGTGGGGGCAGGGGATGGCTACACCTTC.

On this clonotype itself: A much larger clonotype is one base distant, so this may be a read error. CDR3 nucleotides: TGCAGTGCTAGTCACAGGGCTTTCGGGGAGCTGTTTTTT. It translates to CSASHRAFGELFF. The V and J genes are TRBV20-1 and TRBJ2-2; maybe TRBD1 (6 bases). V gave up 3 bases and J gave up 7 bases, with 12 bases separating them. The germline V gene has CDR1 DFQATT and CDR2 SNEGSKA (reference sequence). This CDR3 is built from 13 residues.

In the case of this clonotype: Just one base apart from a much larger clone, this may be a read error. The V gene is TRBV7-2, the J gene TRBJ2-1; D gene uncertain. The V and J ends lost 5 bases and 6 bases respectively, with 8 bases between them. Germline lookup yields CDR1 SGHTA and CDR2 FQGNSA. The CDR3 totals 12 residues. The CDR3 region has the DNA TGTGCCAGCAGCGAACAGTCCAATGAGCAGTTCTTC. Its protein product is CASSEQSNEQFF.

This clonotype was detected a few times. J is TRBJ1-1 and V is TRBV5-1; D is ambiguous. The length of the CDR3 is 13 residues. Trimming removed 0 bases from V and 1 base from J, with 4 bases in between. Per the germline V gene, CDR1 is SGHRS and CDR2 is YFSETQ. The CDR3 sequence: CASSLVANTEAFF. CDR3 nucleotides: TGCGCCAGCAGCTTGGTGGCGAACACTGAAGCTTTCTTT.

This clonotype showed up just a few times. The chain joins TRBV9 to TRBJ1-1, with D unresolved. The V end was cut by 0 bases, the J end by 10 bases, with 10 bases between. There are 12 residues in the CDR3. The germline gives CDR1 SGDLS, CDR2 YYNGEE. CDR3 coding DNA: TGTGCCAGCAGCGTAGTGGGAGGGCCAGCTTTCTTT. It translates to CASSVVGGPAFF.

There are a few counts of this clonotype. The gene calls are TRBV6-1 and TRBJ1-2; D not certain. Germline V gives CDR1 MNHNS, CDR2 SASEGT. There are 15 residues in the CDR3. The V and J ends lost 4 bases and 4 bases respectively, with 16 bases between them. In DNA, the CDR3 is TGTGCCAGCAGTGGCCTCGCTACTCCTAGCTATGGCTACACCTTC. Its protein is CASSGLATPSYGYTF.

The chain has TRBV5-1 and TRBJ2-7; 7 bases map to TRBD2. The CDR3 runs 15 residues. Germline V gives CDR1 SGHRS, CDR2 YFSETQ. Trimming removed 3 bases from V and 0 bases from J; junction bases left unmatched: 6. CDR3 bases: TGCGCCAGCAGCTCCACTGGCGGGAGCTCCTACGAGCAGTACTTC. Its protein is CASSSTGGSSYEQYF.

The DNA for the CDR3 is TGTGCCAGCAGCGTAGGCGGAGGTACGCAGTATTTT. Its protein product is CASSVGGGTQYF. The chain recombines TRBV9 with TRBJ2-3, with D perhaps TRBD2 (5 bases). The CDR3 spans 12 residues. V was clipped by 0 bases and J by 8 bases, with 7 bases between them. CDR1 and CDR2 from the germline V gene are SGDLS and YYNGEE.

The rearrangement links TRBV20-1 to TRBJ2-6, with D possibly being TRBD2 (5 bases). Trimming took off 6 bases at V and 1 base at J, with 10 bases between the two ends. The CDR3 has 14 residues. CDR1 and CDR2 from the germline V gene are DFQATT and SNEGSKA (reference sequence). CDR3 sequence (DNA): TGCAGTGCCCCCCTAGCTTCTGGGGCCAACGTCCTGACTTTC. This sequence encodes CSAPLASGANVLTF.

CDR3 in DNA: TGCAGCGTTGAAGGAGGCGAAGCTTTCTTT. It specifies CSVEGGEAFF. The chain employs TRBV29-1 and TRBJ1-1; the D is unclear. The CDR3 length is 10 residues. The germline CDR1 and CDR2 sequences are SQVTM and ANQGSEA. V dropped 1 base and J dropped 8 bases, with 5 bases sitting between them.

Details on this clonotype: A read error may produce the germline difference seen at one junction end. The rearrangement uses TRBV3-1 and TRBJ2-5; D gene unclear. Per germline, CDR1 LGHDT and CDR2 YNNKEL (reference sequence). The CDR3 is 12 amino acids. The CDR3 spells CASGQVEETQYF. CDR3 DNA sequence: TGTGCCAGCGGCCAAGTAGAAGAGACCCAGTACTTC.

The rearrangement links TRBV9 to TRBJ2-6; unclear D gene. This CDR3 has 15 residues. Trimming removed 0 bases from V and 4 bases from J, with 8 bases in between. Germline V CDR1 and CDR2: SGDLS, YYNGEE. The CDR3 region is CASSVEELGANVLTF. The CDR3 nucleotides read TGTGCCAGCAGCGTAGAGGAGTTAGGGGCCAACGTCCTGACTTTC.

By proportion, this clonotype is medium-sized. The chain employs TRBV5-1 and TRBJ2-3; D may correspond to TRBD1 or TRBD2 (5 bases each). The V end lost 1 base, the J end lost 0 bases, and 12 bases lay between the germline ends. CDR1 SGHRS and CDR2 YFSETQ come from the germline V gene. The CDR3 length is 16 residues. DNA for the CDR3: TGCGCCAGCAGCTTGTCTGGGGGATCCAGCACAGATACGCAGTATTTT. It specifies CASSLSGGSSTDTQYF.

This clonotype was detected ten times or more. The rearrangement uses TRBV10-3 and TRBJ2-7; 9 positions agree with TRBD1. The CDR3 is made up of 16 amino acids. Germline V gene sequence: CDR1 ENHRY, CDR2 SYGVKD. J gave up 1 base and V 5 bases, and 9 bases lay outside the gene matches. The CDR3 here is CAISSQRTGESYEQYF. The CDR3 DNA follows: TGTGCCATCAGTTCTCAGAGGACAGGGGAATCCTACGAGCAGTACTTC.

This clonotype was detected many times. This chain joins TRBV4-1 and TRBJ1-2; TRBD1 might be the D (6 bases). Trimming cost V 6 bases and J 8 bases, with 16 bases left between them. This CDR3 is built from 13 residues. Germline CDR1 is MGHRA and CDR2 is YSYEKL. The CDR3 reads CASRSTGSGGYTF. The CDR3 region has the DNA TGCGCCAGCAGAAGCACAGGGTCGGGAGGCTACACCTTC.

CDR3 residues: CASSQRQGETQYF. CDR3 nucleotide sequence: TGCGCCAGCAGCCAAAGACAGGGGGAGACCCAGTACTTC. This chain joins TRBV4-1 and TRBJ2-5; 8 positions match TRBD1. Per germline, CDR1 MGHRA and CDR2 YSYEKL. The CDR3 runs to 13 residues. J lost 5 bases, V lost 2 bases, and 1 base had no gene match.

The sample holds a few counts of this clonotype. The chain has TRBV6-1 and TRBJ2-2; D remains ambiguous. V lost 2 bases and J 5 bases, leaving 9 bases between the germline ends. The germline V gene encodes CDR1 MNHNS and CDR2 SASEGT. The CDR3 contains 14 residues. This chain's CDR3 is CASSETPGTGELFF. CDR3 nucleotides: TGTGCCAGCAGTGAAACGCCTGGGACCGGGGAGCTGTTTTTT.